Below are 32 T cell receptor beta chains sequenced from a single sample in a study of blood T cells in healthy people across ages. Using a J-beta primer mix together with a sample-barcoded 5' primer, a second PCR was run for 7 to 11 cycles. TCRdb used MiXCR to reprocess the 5' RACE reads, holding one entry per CDR3 protein. The profile shows around 1,800,000 distinct CDR3 sequences, around 42% of them singletons. Sequencing used blood. These receptors came from a human donor in good health.

Points on this clonotype: This sequence may be a read error, since a much larger clone differs from it by one base. This sequence joins TRBV11-1 and TRBJ2-4; D gene uncertain. V lost 5 bases and J lost 13, with 27 bases in between. Germline CDR1 is SGHAT and CDR2 is FQDESV (reference sequence). CDR3 length equals 16 residues. For the CDR3, the DNA is TGTGCCAGCAGCCACGGGCCTGGCAGGATTGTTGACGGGCAGTACTTC. Translation: CASSHGPGRIVDGQYF.

This clonotype was observed a handful of times. The junction shows a germline mismatch at one end, possibly a read error. The rearrangement uses TRBV4-3 and TRBJ2-7; 8 bases are shared with TRBD2. The CDR3 loop spans 15 amino acids. The germline V gene has CDR1 LGHNA and CDR2 YSLEER. The CDR3, as DNA: TGCGCCAGCAGCCAAGACGGGGGGGCCTCCGACGAGCAGTACTTC. It specifies CASSQDGGASDEQYF.

V usage is TRBV12-3 or TRBV12-4 and J usage is TRBJ2-4; D possibly corresponds to TRBD1 (6 bases). This CDR3 is 16 amino acids long. Trimming left V 2 bases short and J 1 base short, with 12 bases between. Here the CDR3 DNA reads TGTGCCAGCAGTTTAATGCAGGGGCGGGCCAAAAACATTCAGTACTTC. Amino acid sequence: CASSLMQGRAKNIQYF.

The V gene is TRBV28, the J gene TRBJ2-5; TRBD1 matches at 7 bases. V was pared by 3 bases and J by 5 bases, with 15 bases of the junction left unmatched. The germline V gene has CDR1 MDHEN and CDR2 SYDVKM. CDR3 size: 17 residues. CDR3 bases: TGTGCCAGCAGTTTCTACGGACAGGAAGGTTTGGCGGAGACCCAGTACTTC. Translation gives CASSFYGQEGLAETQYF.

The chain combines TRBV7-3 with TRBJ2-1; D not resolved. The CDR3 has 15 amino acids. Trimming cost V 2 bases and J 10 bases, with 18 bases left between them. Per the germline V gene, CDR1 is SGHTA and CDR2 is FQGTGA. The CDR3 coding sequence is TGTGCCAGCAGCTTAGCCCCTGGGGTCACCTACGAGCAGTTCTTC. Translation gives CASSLAPGVTYEQFF.

This clonotype has just a few counts. The rearrangement joins TRBV20-1 to TRBJ1-2, with 7 bases that match TRBD1. CDR3 length equals 12 residues. The trim removed 7 bases at V and 7 bases at J, leaving 9 bases unmatched. The V gene's germline CDR1 is DFQATT and CDR2 SNEGSKA (reference sequence). CDR3 in amino acids: CSVSRGRGGYTF. CDR3 coding DNA: TGCAGTGTTTCCAGGGGGAGAGGTGGCTACACCTTC.

The V gene is TRBV5-1, the J gene TRBJ2-3; no reliable D call. CDR1 SGHRS and CDR2 YFSETQ come from the germline V gene. V was clipped by 2 bases and J by 5 bases, with 9 bases between them. CDR3 length equals 13 residues. The CDR3 DNA follows: TGCGCCAGCAGCTTACCTTTTGAAGATACGCAGTATTTT. This codes for CASSLPFEDTQYF.

The V gene is TRBV5-1, the J gene TRBJ2-5, with 7 bases lining up with TRBD1. The CDR3 length is 17 residues. The V gene's germline CDR1 is SGHRS and CDR2 YFSETQ. Germline trimming cut 0 bases from V and 2 bases from J; bases unmatched to any gene: 10. In nucleotides, the CDR3 is TGCGCCAGCAGCTTGGGAGGGGGCCTCACATTGCAAGAGACCCAGTACTTC. Its protein is CASSLGGGLTLQETQYF.

The rearrangement links TRBV7-9 to TRBJ2-5, with 11 bases identical to TRBD2. The V and J ends lost 5 bases and 4 bases, in that order; junction bases with no gene match: 6. CDR1 SEHNR and CDR2 FQNEAQ come from the germline V gene (reference sequence). The CDR3 runs to 15 residues. CDR3 region: CASSVRLAGTETQYF. Written as DNA, the CDR3 is TGTGCCAGCAGCGTCAGACTAGCGGGGACAGAGACCCAGTACTTC.

The table lists this clonotype with a few counts. V usage is TRBV12-3 or TRBV12-4 and J usage is TRBJ2-1; no reliable D call. The CDR3 totals 12 residues. Trimming pared 3 bases from V and 10 bases from J, leaving 10 bases between. This CDR3 reads CASSFFSEEQFF. The CDR3 DNA is TGTGCCAGCAGTTTTTTTTCGGAGGAGCAGTTCTTC.

The V and J genes are TRBV7-3 and TRBJ1-1, with D perhaps matching TRBD1 (6 bases). V was shortened by 6 bases and J by 5 bases, with 16 bases between the two germline ends. The germline CDR1 and CDR2 sequences are SGHTA and FQGTGA. The CDR3 consists of 14 residues. The CDR3 protein is CASRLGGGGTEAFF. DNA for the CDR3: TGTGCCAGCAGATTAGGGGGAGGGGGGACTGAAGCTTTCTTT.

The gene calls are TRBV6-1 and TRBJ2-6, with D perhaps TRBD1 (6 bases). The V end lost 5 bases, the J end lost 0 bases, and 23 bases lay between the germline ends. Germline assignment: CDR1 MNHNS and CDR2 SASEGT. This CDR3 region has 20 residues. The DNA of the CDR3 is TGTGCCAGCAGTAGTAAGGGACAAGTGAGGGCCTACTCTGGGGCCAACGTCCTGACTTTC. It encodes CASSSKGQVRAYSGANVLTF.

Only a few counts were recorded for this clonotype. V and J are TRBV4-3 and TRBJ1-5, with 8 nucleotides matching TRBD1. Germline V lookup: CDR1 LGHNA, CDR2 YSLEER. The CDR3 totals 16 residues. J gave up 4 bases and V 0 bases, and 5 bases lay outside the gene matches. CDR3 in amino acids: CASSQDRGRPNQPQHF. DNA for the CDR3: TGCGCCAGCAGCCAAGACAGGGGGCGGCCTAATCAGCCCCAGCATTTT.

The V and J genes are TRBV11-2 and TRBJ2-3, with 7 bases that match TRBD2. The CDR3 runs 16 residues. Trimming took 4 bases from V and 5 from J; bases not matched to a gene: 12. CDR1 is SGHAT and CDR2 is FQNNGV in the germline V gene. In DNA form, the CDR3 reads TGTGCCAGCAGCTCCCCAGGTCGACGGGGGGTAGATACGCAGTATTTT. Translated: CASSSPGRRGVDTQYF.

This clonotype was seen repeatedly, ten times or more. The junction and the germline gene differ at one end; a read error may be behind it. The chain recombines TRBV5-5 with TRBJ2-5; no definite D call. Germline CDR1 reads SGHKS; CDR2 reads YYEKEE (reference sequence). The CDR3 is 12 residues long. The CDR3 protein is CASSSDKEAQYF. DNA of the CDR3: TGTGCCAGCAGCTCTGATAAAGAGGCCCAGTACTTC.

Only a few counts were recorded for this clonotype. The J gene is TRBJ2-7, the V gene TRBV7-2; possibly TRBD2 for D (5 bases). Trimming removed 5 bases from V and 3 bases from J, with 11 bases in between. The germline V gene encodes CDR1 SGHTA and CDR2 FQGNSA. The CDR3 contains 13 residues. In nucleotides, the CDR3 is TGTGCCAGCAGCCGGACTGACTTCTACGAGCAGTACTTC. Protein sequence: CASSRTDFYEQYF.

This CDR3 reads CASSPSKGPANTGELFF. In DNA form, the CDR3 reads TGTGCCAGCAGTCCTTCTAAGGGCCCCGCGAACACCGGGGAGCTGTTTTTT. This sequence joins TRBV27 and TRBJ2-2, with D unclear. The CDR3 is 17 amino acids. The germline V and J ends were trimmed by 5 bases and 0 bases, with 16 bases remaining between them. Germline values: CDR1 MNHEY, CDR2 SMNVEV (reference sequence).

CDR3 protein: CASSFRDRHTWLFF. The DNA of the CDR3 is TGTGCCAGCAGTTTTCGGGACAGGCACACTTGGCTGTTTTTT. This chain links TRBV28 with TRBJ1-4; the match to TRBD1 covers 8 bases. The V gene end was trimmed by 3 bases and the J gene end by 14 bases; junction bases not matched to a gene: 11. The CDR3 totals 14 residues. Germline CDR1 is MDHEN and CDR2 is SYDVKM.

CDR3 sequence (DNA): TGCGCCAGCAGCCTCGGCCAAAAGGACACCGGGGAGCTGTTTTTT. Translated: CASSLGQKDTGELFF. The chain joins TRBV5-1 to TRBJ2-2, with unresolved D. Trimming removed 4 bases at V and 3 bases at J, with 13 bases between. This CDR3 contains 15 residues. CDR1 and CDR2 (germline): SGHRS, YFSETQ.

This clonotype appeared a few times. The chain is built from TRBV15 and TRBJ1-4; D uncertain. This CDR3 is 16 amino acids long. The germline V gene has CDR1 LNHNV and CDR2 YYDKDF (reference sequence). V was clipped by 1 base and J by 7 bases, with 16 bases between them. CDR3 sequence: CATSRGAGGRSEKLFF. The CDR3 coding sequence is TGTGCCACCAGCAGAGGGGCAGGCGGGCGTTCTGAAAAACTGTTTTTT.

The chain uses TRBV19 and TRBJ2-1; no clear D. Trimming left V 6 bases short and J 0 bases short, with 12 bases between. Germline V gene sequence: CDR1 LNHDA, CDR2 SQIVND (reference sequence). The CDR3 is 15 residues long. The CDR3 spells CASSKASNSYNEQFF. The CDR3, as DNA: TGTGCCAGTAGCAAAGCGTCGAACTCCTACAATGAGCAGTTCTTC.

This clonotype has a handful of counts. This chain joins TRBV6-5 and TRBJ2-1, with 8 positions matching TRBD1. Looked up from germline, CDR1 is MNHEY and CDR2 is SVGAGI. CDR3 size: 14 residues. V trimming: 0 bases; J trimming: 12 bases; junction bases outside the gene matches: 7. The CDR3 spells CASSYSPQGAGQFF. CDR3 sequence (DNA): TGTGCCAGCAGTTACTCTCCGCAGGGGGCTGGGCAGTTCTTC.

This clonotype was detected only a few times. This chain connects TRBV9 to TRBJ2-1; TRBD2 matches at 11 bases. The CDR3 spans 15 residues. From germline, CDR1 is SGDLS and CDR2 YYNGEE. Germline trimming cut 0 bases from V and 8 bases from J; bases unmatched to any gene: 4. CDR3 protein: CASSVELAGDHEQFF. The CDR3 DNA reads as TGTGCCAGCAGCGTAGAACTAGCGGGGGACCATGAGCAGTTCTTC.

Note on this clonotype: One end of the junction does not line up with germline, which may come from a read error. CDR3 sequence: CANSEVAGDEQFF. The CDR3 coding sequence is TGTGCCAACAGCGAAGTGGCAGGGGATGAGCAGTTCTTC. The J gene is TRBJ2-1, the V gene TRBV7-2, with a tentative D call TRBD1 (6 bases). The germline gives CDR1 SGHTA, CDR2 FQGNSA. The CDR3 contains 13 residues.

The chain links TRBV5-1 to TRBJ2-5, with 11 positions matching TRBD2. The CDR3 runs to 16 residues. Germline loops: CDR1 SGHRS, CDR2 YFSETQ. V dropped 0 bases and J dropped 2; count of bases not matched to a gene: 3. The CDR3 DNA is TGCGCCAGCAGCTTGGCTCGACTAGCGGGGCAAGAGACCCAGTACTTC. Amino acids: CASSLARLAGQETQYF.

The J gene is TRBJ2-3, the V gene TRBV29-1, with D unresolved. V was trimmed by 3 bases and J by 0 bases, leaving 13 bases between them. Germline-derived CDR1 and CDR2 are SQVTM and ANQGSEA. This CDR3 has 15 amino acids. In DNA, the CDR3 is TGCAGCGTTGAGAAGTCTTTCCCTAGCACAGATACGCAGTATTTT. The encoded protein is CSVEKSFPSTDTQYF.

This clonotype was seen a handful of times. The chain employs TRBV7-2 and TRBJ1-1; TRBD1 matches 8 bases. Germline V gene data show CDR1 as SGHTA and CDR2 as FQGNSA. Losses at the gene ends were 4 bases for V and 9 bases for J; bases not matched to a gene: 4. The CDR3 has 12 residues. Here the CDR3 DNA reads TGTGCCAGCAGCTCGGACAGGGAAAAAGCTTTCTTT. This translates into CASSSDREKAFF.

V gene TRBV14 combines with J gene TRBJ2-7, with D hard to call. CDR3 length: 15 residues. Trimming shortened V by 3 bases and J by 3 bases, and 15 bases separated the two germline ends. Germline lookup yields CDR1 SGHDN and CDR2 FVKESK. CDR3 bases: TGTGCCAGCAGCCACCTAAGGGAACAGAACTACGAGCAGTACTTC. Translation: CASSHLREQNYEQYF.

V gene TRBV20-1 combines with J gene TRBJ2-1; no clear D. The CDR3 is made up of 12 amino acids. The germline V and J ends were trimmed by 5 bases and 9 bases, with 14 bases remaining between them. CDR1 and CDR2 from the germline V gene are DFQATT and SNEGSKA (reference sequence). The CDR3 DNA reads as TGCAGTGCTCGCCGCCCCCGCGGTGAGCAGTTCTTC. Amino acids: CSARRPRGEQFF.

On this clonotype: At one end the junction does not follow the germline gene, possibly because of a read error. The V call is TRBV7-3, the J call TRBJ2-3, with 8 bases aligning to TRBD1. CDR3 length: 14 residues. Germline V gives CDR1 SGHTA, CDR2 FQGTGA. As DNA, the CDR3 is TGTGCCAGCAGCTCAGGGGGCTGGACAGATACGCGGTATTTT. This encodes CASSSGGWTDTRYF.

This clonotype was observed a handful of times. The chain employs TRBV28 and TRBJ1-1; D possibly corresponds to TRBD1 (6 bases). CDR3 length: 12 residues. The germline V gene encodes CDR1 MDHEN and CDR2 SYDVKM. Trimming removed 7 bases at V and 8 bases at J, with 14 bases between. The CDR3 spells CASTRYGTEAFF. CDR3 in DNA: TGTGCCAGCACCCGATACGGGACAGAAGCTTTCTTT.

CDR3 in amino acids: CASRPTSGGADEQFF. CDR3 in DNA: TGTGCCAGCAGGCCGACTAGCGGGGGGGCGGACGAGCAGTTCTTC. The chain links TRBV6-6 to TRBJ2-1; 14 positions match TRBD2. The ends lost 6 bases at V and 10 bases at J; junction bases unmatched: 8. The germline gives CDR1 MNHNY, CDR2 SVGAGI (reference sequence). The CDR3 covers 15 residues.